This T cell receptor (beta chain) emerged from a study of CD8 T cells in Susac syndrome. The germline V and J ends were trimmed by 4 bases and 2 bases, with 15 bases remaining between them. Germline V gene data show CDR1 as PRHDT and CDR2 as FYEKMQ (reference sequence). This CDR3 contains 15 residues. CD8+ and CD4+ T cells from blood underwent TCR beta sequencing, which was carried out in a high-throughput format. The RNA input was about 0.5 to 1 ug, and it was reverse transcribed with random hexamers. A multiplex approach, immunoSEQ multiplex PCR, amplified TCR beta CDR3 across 54 Vbeta and 13 Jbeta. A single record per CDR3 protein comes from TCRdb applying MiXCR to the immunoSEQ multiplex PCR reads. The profile shows about 250,000 distinct CDR3 sequences, 90% to 95% of them singletons.

The V gene is TRBV13, the J gene TRBJ2-7; D tentatively reads TRBD1 or TRBD2 (5 bases each). This TCR was sampled from a human donor with multiple sclerosis. The sample comprised CD4+ T cells from PBMCs. Here the CDR3 reads CASSWAFGATYEQYF. CDR3 nucleotides: TGTGCCAGCAGCTGGGCTTTCGGGGCGACCTACGAGCAGTACTTC.